Here is one T cell receptor beta chain with its context. Its antigen is currently unknown. This specimen comes from a study of cytomegalovirus exposure and HLA in healthy donors. Study-wide background: As released early, the data held roughly 85 million unique TCRs from HLA-typed donors. Study outcomes and limitations: As a later analysis showed, a missense DCLRE1C variant was linked to trimming of TCR beta V- and J-genes. For presence/absence analyses, sequencing depth was assumed to be roughly uniform across donors. Later analysis suggested links between common viral pathogens and several top significant clusters.

PCR involved 60 Vbeta and 13 Jbeta primers. Libraries were prepared by immunoSEQ multiplex PCR; TCRdb keeps only in-frame clonotypes and omits some of them. The table shows approximately 190,000 clones, with approximately 87% occurring only once. This CDR3 has 15 amino acids. Germline-derived CDR1 and CDR2 are SEHNR and FQNEAQ (reference sequence). Trimming took 1 base from V and 8 from J, leaving 15 bases between them. This chain joins TRBV7-9 and TRBJ2-1; TRBD2 is a possible D gene (7 bases). Source material: PBMCs. The clonotype comes from a man aged 25 to 40 in good health and CMV-seronegative. In DNA, the CDR3 is TGTGCCAGCAGCTTAGTAGGTCGGGGGGCGGATGAGCAGTTCTTC. The encoded protein is CASSLVGRGADEQFF.